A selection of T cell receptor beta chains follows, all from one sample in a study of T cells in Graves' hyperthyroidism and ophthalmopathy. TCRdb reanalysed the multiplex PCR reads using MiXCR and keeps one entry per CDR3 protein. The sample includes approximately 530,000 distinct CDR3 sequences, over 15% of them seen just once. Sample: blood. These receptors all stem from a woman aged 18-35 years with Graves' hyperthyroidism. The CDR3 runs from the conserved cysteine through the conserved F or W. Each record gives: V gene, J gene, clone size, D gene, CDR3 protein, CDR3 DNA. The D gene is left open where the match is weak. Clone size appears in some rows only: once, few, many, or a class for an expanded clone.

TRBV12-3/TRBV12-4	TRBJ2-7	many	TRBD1	CASSWTGENEQYF	TGTGCCAGCAGTTGGACAGGGGAGAACGAGCAGTACTTC
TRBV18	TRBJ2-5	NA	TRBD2	CASSPSGSWQETQYF	TGTGCCAGCTCGCCCAGCGGGAGTTGGCAAGAGACCCAGTACTTC
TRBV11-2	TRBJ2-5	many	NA	CASSPNTGTHQETQYF	TGTGCCAGCAGCCCAAATACGGGGACGCATCAAGAGACCCAGTACTTC
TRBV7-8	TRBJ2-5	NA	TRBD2	CASSRQHLAGGPETQYF	TGTGCCAGCAGCCGCCAACACCTAGCGGGGGGGCCGGAGACCCAGTACTTC
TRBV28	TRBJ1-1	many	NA	CASITTVNTEAFF	TGTGCCAGCATCACGACGGTGAACACTGAAGCTTTCTTT
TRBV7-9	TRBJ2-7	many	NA	CASSHDGRYEQYF	TGTGCCAGCAGCCACGACGGACGGTACGAGCAGTACTTC
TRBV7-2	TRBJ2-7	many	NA	CASSRDQGEQYF	TGTGCCAGCAGCCGCGACCAAGGCGAGCAGTACTTC
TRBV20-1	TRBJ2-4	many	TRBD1	CSARRPGQGIQYF	TGCAGTGCTAGGCGACCGGGACAGGGGATTCAGTACTTC
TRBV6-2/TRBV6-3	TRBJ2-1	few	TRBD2	CASLNTRLAGGPNYNEQFF	TGTGCCAGCCTGAACACACGACTAGCGGGGGGGCCAAATTACAATGAGCAGTTCTTC
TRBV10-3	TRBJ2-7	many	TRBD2	CAMKQSSGTYEQYF	TGTGCCATGAAACAATCTAGCGGGACTTACGAGCAGTACTTC
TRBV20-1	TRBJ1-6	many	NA	CSARDGQGTNSPLHF	TGCAGTGCTAGAGATGGGCAGGGCACAAATTCACCCCTCCACTTT
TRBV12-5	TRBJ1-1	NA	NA	CASGSLLVKDAPEAFF	TGTGCTAGTGGTTCCCTCTTGGTTAAGGACGCCCCTGAAGCTTTCTTT
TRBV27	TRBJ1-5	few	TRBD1	CASSLVQGNQPQHF	TGTGCCAGCAGTTTGGTACAGGGGAATCAGCCCCAGCATTTT
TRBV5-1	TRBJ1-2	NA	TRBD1	CASSLTGTGVVGYTF	TGCGCCAGCAGCTTGACCGGGACAGGGGTTGTCGGCTACACCTTC
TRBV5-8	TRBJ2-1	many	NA	CASRAETSHEQFF	TGTGCCAGCAGGGCGGAAACATCCCATGAGCAGTTCTTC
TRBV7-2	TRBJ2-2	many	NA	CASSLDVANTGELFF	TGTGCCAGCAGCTTGGACGTGGCGAACACCGGGGAGCTGTTTTTT
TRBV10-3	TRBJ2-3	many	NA	CAISGRGGPQQDTQYF	TGTGCCATCAGTGGAAGAGGGGGACCCCAGCAGGATACGCAGTATTTT
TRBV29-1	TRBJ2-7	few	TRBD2	CSVRAGGSYEQYF	TGCAGCGTCCGAGCGGGGGGCTCCTACGAGCAGTACTTC
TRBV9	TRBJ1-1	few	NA	CASSVAVGGEAFF	TGTGCCAGCAGCGTAGCGGTAGGGGGTGAAGCTTTCTTT
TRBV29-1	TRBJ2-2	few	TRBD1	CSVEEVGGQGPGELFF	TGCAGCGTTGAAGAAGTTGGTGGACAGGGACCCGGGGAGCTGTTTTTT
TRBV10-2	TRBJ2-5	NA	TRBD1	CASSESRGQGARETQYF	TGCGCCAGCAGTGAGTCACGGGGACAGGGGGCGCGAGAGACCCAGTACTTC
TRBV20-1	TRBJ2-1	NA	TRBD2	CSAPLSGWGNEQFF	TGCAGTGCGCCGCTTAGCGGGTGGGGTAATGAGCAGTTCTTC
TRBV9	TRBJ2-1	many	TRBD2	CASSVSLAGANEQFF	TGTGCCAGCAGCGTATCACTAGCGGGGGCCAATGAGCAGTTCTTC
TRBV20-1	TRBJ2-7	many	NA	CSARSLGNEQYF	TGCAGTGCTAGGTCATTGGGGAACGAGCAGTACTTC
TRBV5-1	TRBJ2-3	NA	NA	CASSFGDPDTDTQYF	TGCGCCAGCAGCTTCGGGGACCCTGACACAGATACGCAGTATTTT
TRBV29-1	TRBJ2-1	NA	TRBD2	CSGSRTSGVYNEQFF	TGCAGCGGATCACGGACTAGCGGGGTGTACAATGAGCAGTTCTTC
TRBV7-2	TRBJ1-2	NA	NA	CASSPFSLNYGYTF	TGTGCCAGCAGCCCCTTCAGCCTTAACTATGGCTACACCTTC
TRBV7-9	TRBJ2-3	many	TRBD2	CASSLAAGGAKDTQYF	TGTGCCAGCAGCTTAGCGGCGGGGGGGGCTAAAGATACGCAGTATTTT
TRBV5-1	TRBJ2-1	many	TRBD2	CASNKALARNEQFF	TGCGCCAGCAACAAGGCACTAGCGAGGAATGAGCAGTTCTTC
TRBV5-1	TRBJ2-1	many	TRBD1	CASSYTGGEYNEQFF	TGCGCCAGCAGCTACACAGGGGGCGAGTACAATGAGCAGTTCTTC
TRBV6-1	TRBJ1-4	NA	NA	CASSGLRRSNEKLFF	TGTGCCAGCAGTGGACTCAGGAGAAGTAATGAAAAACTGTTTTTT
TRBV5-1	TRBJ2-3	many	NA	CASSTPGGAITDTQYF	TGCGCCAGCAGTACCCCCGGCGGAGCCATCACAGATACGCAGTATTTT
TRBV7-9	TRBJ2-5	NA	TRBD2	CASSPGTSGRSLYQETQYF	TGTGCCAGCAGCCCCGGGACTAGCGGGAGAAGCTTGTACCAAGAGACCCAGTACTTC
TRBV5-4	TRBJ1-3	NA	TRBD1	CASSPELGQGSGNTIYF	TGTGCCAGCAGCCCCGAGTTGGGACAGGGCTCTGGAAACACCATATATTTT
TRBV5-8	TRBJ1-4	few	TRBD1	CASSGRDRNEKLFF	TGTGCCAGCAGCGGCCGGGACAGGAATGAAAAACTGTTTTTT
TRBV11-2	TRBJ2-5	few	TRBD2	CASSSNTRGGSKTQYF	TGTGCCAGCAGCTCAAACACTCGAGGCGGGAGTAAGACCCAGTACTTC
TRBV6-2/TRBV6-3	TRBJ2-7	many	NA	CASSTFRAGPNEQYF	TGTGCCAGCAGCACCTTCAGGGCGGGGCCGAACGAGCAGTACTTC
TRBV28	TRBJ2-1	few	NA	CASSLSETPMFF	TGTGCCAGCAGTTTATCGGAGACTCCAATGTTCTTC
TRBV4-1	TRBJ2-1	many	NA	CASSQGIARYNEQFF	TGCGCCAGCAGCCAAGGGATAGCCCGCTACAATGAGCAGTTCTTC
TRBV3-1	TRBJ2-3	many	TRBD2	CASSLKRTSGRTDTQYF	TGTGCCAGCAGCCTAAAAAGGACTAGCGGGAGGACAGATACGCAGTATTTT
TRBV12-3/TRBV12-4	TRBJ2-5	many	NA	CATVGPRQETQYF	TGTGCCACCGTCGGGCCCCGGCAAGAGACCCAGTACTTC
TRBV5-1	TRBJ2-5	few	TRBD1	CASSSGQRKYF	TGCGCCAGCAGCTCGGGACAGAGGAAGTACTTC
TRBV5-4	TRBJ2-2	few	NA	CASSLVALNLASGELFF	TGTGCCAGCAGCTTGGTAGCACTTAACCTGGCGTCCGGGGAGCTGTTTTTT
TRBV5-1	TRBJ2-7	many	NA	CASSYLEGQIYEQYF	TGCGCCAGCAGCTACCTCGAGGGCCAGATCTACGAGCAGTACTTC
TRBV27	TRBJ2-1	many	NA	CASRARVGSDEQFF	TGTGCCAGCAGAGCACGGGTGGGGTCGGATGAGCAGTTCTTC
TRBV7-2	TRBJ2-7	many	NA	CASSLAGGRYYEQYF	TGTGCCAGCAGCTTAGCAGGGGGGCGATACTACGAGCAGTACTTC
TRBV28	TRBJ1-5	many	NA	CASRSSSNQPQHF	TGTGCCAGCCGCAGTTCTAGCAATCAGCCCCAGCATTTT
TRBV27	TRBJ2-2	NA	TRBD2	CASVRRGVDPYHNTGELFF	TGTGCCAGCGTCCGCCGGGGGGTGGACCCATACCATAACACCGGGGAGCTGTTTTTT
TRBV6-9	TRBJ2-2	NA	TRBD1	CASSYGRDRGLFF	TGTGCCAGCAGTTACGGACGGGACAGGGGGCTGTTTTTT
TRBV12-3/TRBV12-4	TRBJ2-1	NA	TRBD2	CASRASGRALNEQFF	TGTGCCAGCAGGGCTAGCGGGAGGGCCCTCAATGAGCAGTTCTTC
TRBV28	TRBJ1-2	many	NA	CASVYDRNYGYTF	TGTGCCAGCGTCTATGACAGGAACTATGGCTACACCTTC
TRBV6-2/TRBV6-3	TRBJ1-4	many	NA	CASKRWTTATNEKLFF	TGTGCCAGCAAACGATGGACAACTGCAACTAATGAAAAACTGTTTTTT
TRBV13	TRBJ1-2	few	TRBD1	CASSLNRGANYGYTF	TGTGCCAGCAGCTTAAACAGGGGGGCAAACTATGGCTACACCTTC
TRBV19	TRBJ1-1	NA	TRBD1	CASSQIRGRNTEAFF	TGTGCCAGTAGCCAAATCAGGGGGCGGAACACTGAAGCTTTCTTT
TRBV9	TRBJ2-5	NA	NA	CASSVEGRPGTQYF	TGTGCCAGCAGCGTGGAGGGACGGCCAGGGACCCAGTACTTC